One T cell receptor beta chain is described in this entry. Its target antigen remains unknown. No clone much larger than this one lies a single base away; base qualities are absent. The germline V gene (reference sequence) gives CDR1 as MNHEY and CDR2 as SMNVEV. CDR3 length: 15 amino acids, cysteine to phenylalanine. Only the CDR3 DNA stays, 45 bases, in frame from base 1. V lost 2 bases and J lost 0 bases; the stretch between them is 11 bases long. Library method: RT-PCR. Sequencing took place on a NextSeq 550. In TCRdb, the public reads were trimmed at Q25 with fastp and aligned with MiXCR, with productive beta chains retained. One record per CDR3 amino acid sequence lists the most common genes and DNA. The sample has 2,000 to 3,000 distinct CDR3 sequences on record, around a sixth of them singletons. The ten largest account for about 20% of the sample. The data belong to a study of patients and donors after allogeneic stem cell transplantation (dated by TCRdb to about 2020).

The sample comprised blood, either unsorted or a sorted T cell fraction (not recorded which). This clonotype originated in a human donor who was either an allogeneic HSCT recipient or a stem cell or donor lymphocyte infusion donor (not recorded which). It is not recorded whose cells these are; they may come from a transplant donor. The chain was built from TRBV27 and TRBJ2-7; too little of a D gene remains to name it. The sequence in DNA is TGTGCCAGCAGTTTAGGTGCCCTAAGCTCCTACGAGCAGTACTTC. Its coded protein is CASSLGALSSYEQYF.